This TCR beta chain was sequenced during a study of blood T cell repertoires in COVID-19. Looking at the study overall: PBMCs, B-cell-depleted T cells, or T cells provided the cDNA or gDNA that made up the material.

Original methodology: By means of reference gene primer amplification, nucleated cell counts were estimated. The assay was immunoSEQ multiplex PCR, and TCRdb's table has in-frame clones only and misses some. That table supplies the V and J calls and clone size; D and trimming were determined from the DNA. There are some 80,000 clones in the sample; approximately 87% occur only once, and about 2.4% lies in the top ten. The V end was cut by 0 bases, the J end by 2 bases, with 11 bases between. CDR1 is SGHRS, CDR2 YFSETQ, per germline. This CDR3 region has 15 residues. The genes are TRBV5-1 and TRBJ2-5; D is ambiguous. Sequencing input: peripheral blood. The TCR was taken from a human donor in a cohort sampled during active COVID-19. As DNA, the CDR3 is TGCGCCAGCAGCTTGGGGGTAGCCCCGCAAGAGACCCAGTACTTC. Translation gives CASSLGVAPQETQYF. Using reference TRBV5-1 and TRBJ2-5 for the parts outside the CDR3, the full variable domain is KAGVTQTPRYLIKTRGQQVTLSCSPISGHRSVSWYQQTPGQGLQFLFEYFSETQRNKGNFPGRFSGRQFSNSRSEMNVSTLELGDSALYLCASSLGVAPQETQYFGPGTRLLVL.